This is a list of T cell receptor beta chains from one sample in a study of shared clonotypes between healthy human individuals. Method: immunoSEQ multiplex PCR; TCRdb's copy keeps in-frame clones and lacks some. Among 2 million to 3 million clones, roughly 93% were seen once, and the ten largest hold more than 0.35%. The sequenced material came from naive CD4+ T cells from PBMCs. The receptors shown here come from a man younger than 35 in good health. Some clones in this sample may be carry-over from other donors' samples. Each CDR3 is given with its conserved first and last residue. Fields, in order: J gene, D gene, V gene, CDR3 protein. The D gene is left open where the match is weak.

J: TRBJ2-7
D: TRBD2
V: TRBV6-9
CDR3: CAREGRGRCEQYF

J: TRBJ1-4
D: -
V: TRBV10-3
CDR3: CAISGGGREKLFF

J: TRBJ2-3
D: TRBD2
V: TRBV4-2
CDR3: CASSQGTGTSGLDTQYF

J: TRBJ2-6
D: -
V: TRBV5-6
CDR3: CASSLVILAGANVLTF

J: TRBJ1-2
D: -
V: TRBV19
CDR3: CASSIRNSNTARNYGYTF

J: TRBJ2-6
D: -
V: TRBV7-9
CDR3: CASSFASSGANVLTF

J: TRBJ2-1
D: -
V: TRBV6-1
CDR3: CASTLTQNEQFF

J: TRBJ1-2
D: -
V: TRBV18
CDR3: CASSPRGEQNLINYGYTF

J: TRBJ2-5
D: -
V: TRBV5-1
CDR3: CASSLRSETQYF

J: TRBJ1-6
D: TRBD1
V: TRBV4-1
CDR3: CASSQDRGQGRHSPLHF

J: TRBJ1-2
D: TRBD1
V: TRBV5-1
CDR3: CASSSGQEGGYTF

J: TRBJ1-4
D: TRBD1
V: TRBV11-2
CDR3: CASSTGTGRGEKLFF

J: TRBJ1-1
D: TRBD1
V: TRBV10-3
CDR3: CATQPPDRGRPGTEAFF

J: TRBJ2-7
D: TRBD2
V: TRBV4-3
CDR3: CASSQDEREGRYEQYF

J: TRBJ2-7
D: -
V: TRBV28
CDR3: CASSAPNGFYEQYF

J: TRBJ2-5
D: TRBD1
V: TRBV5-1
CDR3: CASFSGTGGLETQYF

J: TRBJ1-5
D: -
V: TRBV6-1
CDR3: CASSQGSNQPQHF

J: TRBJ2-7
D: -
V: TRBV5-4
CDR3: CASSLGTVYEQYF

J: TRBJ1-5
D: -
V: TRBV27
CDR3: CASSLSRLTNQPQHF

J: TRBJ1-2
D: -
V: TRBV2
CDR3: CASEGGPVSNYGYTF

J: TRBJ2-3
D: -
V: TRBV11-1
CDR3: CASSLARTLGADTQYF

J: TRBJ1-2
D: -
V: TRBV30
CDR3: CAWSPTDKKHYGYTF

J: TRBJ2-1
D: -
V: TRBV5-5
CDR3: CASSSQVWVSYNEQFF

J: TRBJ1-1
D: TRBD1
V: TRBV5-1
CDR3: CASSSGTANTEAFF

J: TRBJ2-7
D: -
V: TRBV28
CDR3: CASSLRSLAYEQYF

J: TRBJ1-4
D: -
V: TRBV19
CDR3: CASRTVATNEKLFF

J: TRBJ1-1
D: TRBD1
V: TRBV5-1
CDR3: CASSYELYYRGSEAFF

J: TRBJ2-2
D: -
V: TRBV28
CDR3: CASSLLRVDNGELFF

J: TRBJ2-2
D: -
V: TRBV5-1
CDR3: CASSSGPPVKLFF

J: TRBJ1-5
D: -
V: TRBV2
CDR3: CASSDTGQPQHF

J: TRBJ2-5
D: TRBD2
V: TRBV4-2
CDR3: CASSQESAGVGETQYF

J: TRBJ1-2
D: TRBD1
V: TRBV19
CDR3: CASTVTGTAPYGYTF

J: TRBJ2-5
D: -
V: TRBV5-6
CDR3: CASSLVADLQETQYF